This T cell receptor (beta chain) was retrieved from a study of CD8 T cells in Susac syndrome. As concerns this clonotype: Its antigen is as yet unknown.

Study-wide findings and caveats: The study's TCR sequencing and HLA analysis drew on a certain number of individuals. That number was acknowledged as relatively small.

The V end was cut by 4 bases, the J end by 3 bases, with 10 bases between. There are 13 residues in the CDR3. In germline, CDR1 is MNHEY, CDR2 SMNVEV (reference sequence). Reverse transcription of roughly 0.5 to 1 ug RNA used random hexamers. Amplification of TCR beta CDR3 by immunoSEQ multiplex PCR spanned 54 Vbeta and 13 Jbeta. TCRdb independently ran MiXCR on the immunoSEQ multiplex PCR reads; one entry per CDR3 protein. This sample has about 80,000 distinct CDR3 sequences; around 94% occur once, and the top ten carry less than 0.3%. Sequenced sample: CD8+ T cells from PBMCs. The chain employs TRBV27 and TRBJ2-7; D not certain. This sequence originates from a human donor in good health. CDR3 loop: CASSSGRYYEQYF. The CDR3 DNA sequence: TGTGCCAGCAGTTCCGGCAGATACTACGAGCAGTACTTC.